The entry that follows covers one T cell receptor beta chain sequence. The sample belongs to a study of blood T cell repertoires in COVID-19. Whole-study context: The origin of the acute and convalescent COVID-19 samples was the United States, Italy and Spain. From T cells, B-cell-depleted T cells, or PBMCs came the material, which was cDNA or gDNA.

V shed 8 bases and J 6 bases; nucleotides not matched to a gene: 8. This CDR3 contains 14 residues. Germline CDR1 is LNHDA and CDR2 is SQIVND (reference sequence). The protocol was immunoSEQ multiplex PCR, while the TCRdb copy is restricted to in-frame clones and leaves out a portion. This table has a few hundred thousand clones, roughly 88% appearing once. Enrolled during active infection, Seattle patients were then followed longitudinally. This chain connects TRBV19 to TRBJ2-1; 9 positions match TRBD1. The sequencing sample was made of peripheral blood. The TCR sequence derives from a woman in her sixties or seventies with COVID-19, enrolled during active disease. The CDR3 loop reads CASQPGTGFNEQFF. The CDR3 DNA is TGTGCCAGTCAACCCGGGACAGGGTTCAATGAGCAGTTCTTC. The whole variable domain, remainder taken from reference TRBV19 and TRBJ2-1, is DGGITQSPKYLFRKEGQNVTLSCEQNLNHDAMYWYRQDPGQGLRLIYYSQIVNDFQKGDIAEGYSVSREKKESFPLTVTSAQKNPTAFYLCASQPGTGFNEQFFGPGTRLTVL.